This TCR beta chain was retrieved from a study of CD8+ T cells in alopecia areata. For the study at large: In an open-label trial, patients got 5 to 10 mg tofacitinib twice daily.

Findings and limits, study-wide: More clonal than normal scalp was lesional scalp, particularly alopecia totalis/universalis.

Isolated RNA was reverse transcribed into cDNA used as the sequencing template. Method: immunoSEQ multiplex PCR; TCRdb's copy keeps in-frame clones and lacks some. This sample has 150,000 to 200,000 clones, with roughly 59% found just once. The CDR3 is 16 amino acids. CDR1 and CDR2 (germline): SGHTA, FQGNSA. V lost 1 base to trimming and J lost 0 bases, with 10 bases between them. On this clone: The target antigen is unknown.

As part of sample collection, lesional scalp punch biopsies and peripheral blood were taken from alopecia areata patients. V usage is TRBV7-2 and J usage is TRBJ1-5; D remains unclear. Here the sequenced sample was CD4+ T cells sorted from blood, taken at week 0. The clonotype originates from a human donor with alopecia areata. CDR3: CASSLGPTSSNQPQHF. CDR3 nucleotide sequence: TGTGCCAGCAGCTTAGGCCCAACCTCTAGCAATCAGCCCCAGCATTTT.